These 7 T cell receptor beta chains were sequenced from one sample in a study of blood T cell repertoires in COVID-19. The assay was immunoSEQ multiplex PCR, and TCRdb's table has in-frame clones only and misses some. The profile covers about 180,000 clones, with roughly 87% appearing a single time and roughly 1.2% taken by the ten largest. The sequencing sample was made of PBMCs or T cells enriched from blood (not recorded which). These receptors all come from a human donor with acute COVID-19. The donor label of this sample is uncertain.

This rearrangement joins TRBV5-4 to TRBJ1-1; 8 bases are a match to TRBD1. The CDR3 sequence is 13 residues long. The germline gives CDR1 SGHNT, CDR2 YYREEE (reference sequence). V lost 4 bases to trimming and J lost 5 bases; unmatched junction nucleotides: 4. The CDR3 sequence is CASSQGARTEAFF. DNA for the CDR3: TGTGCCAGCAGCCAGGGGGCGCGAACTGAAGCTTTCTTT.

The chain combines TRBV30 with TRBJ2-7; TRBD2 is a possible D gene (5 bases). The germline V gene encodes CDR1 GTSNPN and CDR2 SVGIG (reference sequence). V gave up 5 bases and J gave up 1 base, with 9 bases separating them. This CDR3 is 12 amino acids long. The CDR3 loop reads CAWADSSYEQYF. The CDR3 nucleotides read TGTGCCTGGGCGGACTCTTCCTACGAGCAGTACTTC.

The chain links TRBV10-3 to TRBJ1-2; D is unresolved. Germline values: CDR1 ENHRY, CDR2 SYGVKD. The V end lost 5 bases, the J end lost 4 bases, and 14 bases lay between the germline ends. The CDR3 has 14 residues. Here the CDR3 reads CAISNPGSPYGYTF. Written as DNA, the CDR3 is TGTGCCATCAGTAATCCAGGTTCGCCCTATGGCTACACCTTC.

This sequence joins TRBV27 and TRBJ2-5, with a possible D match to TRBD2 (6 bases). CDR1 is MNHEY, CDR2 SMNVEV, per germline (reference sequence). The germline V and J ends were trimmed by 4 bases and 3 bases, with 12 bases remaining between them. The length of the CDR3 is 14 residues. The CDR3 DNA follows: TGTGCCAGCAGTTCCCTGGGGGGTAAAGAGACCCAGTACTTC. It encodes CASSSLGGKETQYF.

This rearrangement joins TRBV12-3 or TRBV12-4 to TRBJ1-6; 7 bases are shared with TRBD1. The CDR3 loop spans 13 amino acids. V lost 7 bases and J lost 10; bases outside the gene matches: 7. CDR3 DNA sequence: TGTGCCAGCACCGGACAGGTTGGATCACCCCTCCACTTT. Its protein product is CASTGQVGSPLHF.

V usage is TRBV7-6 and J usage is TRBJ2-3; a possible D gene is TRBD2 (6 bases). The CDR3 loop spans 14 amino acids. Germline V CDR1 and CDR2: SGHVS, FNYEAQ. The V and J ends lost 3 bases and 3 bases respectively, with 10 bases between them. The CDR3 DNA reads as TGTGCCAGCAGCTTTGGGGGGATAACAGATACGCAGTATTTT. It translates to CASSFGGITDTQYF.

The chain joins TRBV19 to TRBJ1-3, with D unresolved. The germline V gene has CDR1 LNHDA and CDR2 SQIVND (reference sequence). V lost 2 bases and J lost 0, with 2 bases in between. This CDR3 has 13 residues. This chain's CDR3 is CASSILSGNTIYF. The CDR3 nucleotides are TGTGCCAGTAGTATACTCTCTGGAAACACCATATATTTT.